Following are 18 T cell receptor beta chains from one sample sequenced in a study of T-cell memory formation after mild COVID-19. Each CDR3 protein gets one entry after TCRdb re-called the 5' RACE reads with MiXCR. The sample consists of some 250,000 distinct CDR3 sequences, about 20% of them appearing once. Sequenced sample: PBMCs or a T cell subset sorted from them (not recorded which). The receptor source for this set is a man younger than 30 who had mild COVID-19 (a few samples of this study predate the infection). Cell type and time point are not known.

The chain couples TRBV20-1 to TRBJ1-6, with no clear D. This CDR3 region has 16 residues. V lost 0 bases and J 0 bases, leaving 9 bases between the germline ends. Germline V gene lookup returns CDR1 DFQATT and CDR2 SNEGSKA (reference sequence). CDR3 bases: TGCAGTGCTAGAGACGGGTGGAGCTCCTATAATTCACCCCTCCACTTT. Its protein product is CSARDGWSSYNSPLHF.

The chain has TRBV10-3 and TRBJ2-2; D possibly corresponds to TRBD1 (6 bases). The CDR3 totals 15 residues. CDR1 and CDR2 from the germline V gene are ENHRY and SYGVKD. The ends were cut back, 11 bases at V and 1 base at J, with 17 bases in the middle. The DNA of the CDR3 is TGTGCCTCCTCTAAGGGGGATGGGAACACCGGGGAGCTGTTTTTT. The encoded protein is CASSKGDGNTGELFF.

The chain links TRBV7-8 to TRBJ2-5; possibly TRBD1 for D (7 bases). CDR3 length: 17 amino acids. The V gene's germline CDR1 is SGHVS and CDR2 FQNEAQ. V was pared by 0 bases and J by 3 bases, with 17 bases between. The CDR3 DNA is TGTGCCAGCAGCTTAGCGGTGTGGAGGGGGCGCGAAGAGACCCAGTACTTC. Its translation is CASSLAVWRGREETQYF. Variable domain in full (rest from reference TRBV7-8 and TRBJ2-5): GAGVSQSPRYKVAKRGQDVALRCDPISGHVSLFWYQQALGQGPEFLTYFQNEAQLDKSGLPSDRFFAERPEGSVSTLKIQRTQQEDSAVYLCASSLAVWRGREETQYFGPGTRLLVL.

In its sample, this clonotype was seen a few times. The chain recombines TRBV28 with TRBJ2-7; D possibly corresponds to TRBD2 (6 bases). The CDR3 extends over 12 amino acids. The germline CDR1 and CDR2 sequences are MDHEN and SYDVKM. Trimming stripped 5 bases from V and 4 bases from J, with 9 bases between. The CDR3 coding sequence is TGTGCCAGCAGTGAGGGGAGGTACGAGCAGTACGTC. Translated, it gives CASSEGRYEQYV.

V is TRBV10-3 and J is TRBJ2-7, with 9 positions matching TRBD1. The CDR3 has 15 amino acids. V was clipped by 6 bases and J by 6 bases; unmatched bases: 12. The V gene's germline CDR1 is ENHRY and CDR2 SYGVKD. In nucleotides, the CDR3 is TGTGCCATCAGCCTTGTCCCGGGACAGGGTTCCGAGCAGTACTTC. Amino acid sequence: CAISLVPGQGSEQYF.

This rearrangement joins TRBV4-1 to TRBJ1-4; 7 positions agree with TRBD1. Trimming cost V 7 bases and J 7 bases; bases outside gene matches: 6. Germline-derived CDR1 and CDR2 are MGHRA and YSYEKL. This CDR3 has 13 amino acids. The CDR3 DNA reads TGCGCCAGCACGCGAGGGGGCGGTGAAAAACTGTTTTTT. This codes for CASTRGGGEKLFF.

This clonotype occurred a few times. Here the CDR3 DNA reads TGTGCCAGCAGTAAGCGTCCCATTCCTGGCACTGAAGCTTTCTTT. Its translation: CASSKRPIPGTEAFF. The chain links TRBV6-5 to TRBJ1-1; D is unclear. There are 15 residues in the CDR3. Germline values: CDR1 MNHEY, CDR2 SVGAGI. The V and J ends lost 5 bases and 4 bases respectively, with 17 bases between them.

The chain combines TRBV25-1 with TRBJ1-2, with TRBD1 as a possible D gene (5 bases). Trimming took off 4 bases at V and 8 bases at J, with 14 bases between the two ends. This CDR3 region has 13 residues. The germline gives CDR1 MGHDK, CDR2 SYGVNS. The CDR3 nucleotides are TGTGCCAGCAGTGTCAGCCTGAGGGGAGGCTACACCTTC. It translates to CASSVSLRGGYTF.

This chain uses TRBV5-1 with TRBJ2-5, with D perhaps TRBD2 (6 bases). Germline loops: CDR1 SGHRS, CDR2 YFSETQ. Trimming took 3 bases from V and 5 from J, leaving 17 bases between them. This CDR3 is built from 15 residues. The CDR3 coding sequence is TGCGCCAGCAGCTCGGGGACTGACCTCTGGGAGACCCAGTACTTC. Encoded protein: CASSSGTDLWETQYF.

This clonotype was seen more than once but under ten times. The CDR3 region is CASSLRGRELDTQYF. The CDR3 region has the DNA TGTGCCAGCAGCTTAAGGGGGCGCGAGCTAGATACGCAGTATTTT. The gene calls are TRBV7-3 and TRBJ2-3; maybe TRBD1 (6 bases). Germline V lookup: CDR1 SGHTA, CDR2 FQGTGA. The length of the CDR3 is 15 residues. Trimming left V 1 base short and J 5 bases short, with 13 bases between.

This clonotype has more than one count but fewer than ten. CDR3 nucleotides: TGCGCCAGCAGGGGAGACAGTGTCTACAATGAGCAGTTCTTC. Translation gives CASRGDSVYNEQFF. The chain joins TRBV5-1 to TRBJ2-1; D possibly uses TRBD1 or TRBD2 (5 bases each). Trimming took off 5 bases at V and 3 bases at J, with 12 bases between the two ends. Germline CDR1 reads SGHRS; CDR2 reads YFSETQ. The CDR3 has 14 amino acids.

This clonotype was seen repeatedly, ten times or more. The genes are TRBV29-1 and TRBJ2-5; unclear D gene. From germline, CDR1 is SQVTM and CDR2 ANQGSEA. The V and J ends lost 4 bases and 1 base respectively, with 1 base between them. There are 10 residues in the CDR3. CDR3 in DNA: TGCAGCGTTGGCCAAGAGACCCAGTACTTC. Translating gives CSVGQETQYF.

This clonotype was observed at least ten times. This sequence joins TRBV20-1 and TRBJ2-3, with 11 nucleotides matching TRBD2. This CDR3 is 16 amino acids long. Germline V gene data show CDR1 as DFQATT and CDR2 as SNEGSKA (reference sequence). V gave up 0 bases and J gave up 5 bases; unmatched junction bases: 7. In nucleotides, the CDR3 is TGCAGTGCTAGAGATGCCCTAGCGGGGGGCGGAGATACGCAGTATTTT. Translation gives CSARDALAGGGDTQYF.

This clonotype was found many times. V usage is TRBV6-4 and J usage is TRBJ2-2, with no clear D. Germline CDR1 is MRHNA and CDR2 is SNTAGT. This CDR3 has 13 residues. V gave up 4 bases and J gave up 2 bases, with 5 bases separating them. CDR3 in amino acids: CASSGGNTGELFF. In DNA form, the CDR3 reads TGTGCCAGCAGTGGGGGTAACACCGGGGAGCTGTTTTTT.

The rearrangement joins TRBV20-1 to TRBJ1-5, with unresolved D. Deletions cut 6 bases from V and 3 bases from J, with 9 bases between. The CDR3 has 12 amino acids. Germline V lookup: CDR1 DFQATT, CDR2 SNEGSKA (reference sequence). In DNA form, the CDR3 reads TGCAGTGCCAGTTCCCACAATCAGCCCCAGCATTTT. Translating it yields CSASSHNQPQHF.

This clonotype came up many times. The chain carries TRBV4-3 and TRBJ1-4; unclear D gene. The ends were cut back, 2 bases at V and 6 bases at J, with 13 bases in the middle. Looked up from germline, CDR1 is LGHNA and CDR2 is YSLEER. This CDR3 contains 15 residues. Here the CDR3 DNA reads TGCGCCAGCAGCCAAACTTTGCGGGATTATGAAAAACTGTTTTTT. As protein: CASSQTLRDYEKLFF.

The J gene is TRBJ2-1, the V gene TRBV24-1; TRBD1 matches 9 bases. Trimming cost V 3 bases and J 11 bases; bases outside gene matches: 10. The CDR3 sequence is 15 residues long. Germline assignment: CDR1 KGHDR and CDR2 SFDVKD. CDR3 in amino acids: CATSDKHRDRAQQFF. DNA for the CDR3: TGTGCCACCAGTGATAAGCATCGGGACAGGGCCCAGCAGTTCTTC.

The chain recombines TRBV20-1 with TRBJ2-3; 10 bases are shared with TRBD2. The CDR3 is 15 residues long. Trimming at V came to 0 bases and at J to 5 bases, leaving 5 bases not matched to a gene. Per germline, CDR1 DFQATT and CDR2 SNEGSKA (reference sequence). CDR3 protein: CSARDRLAGVDTQYF. The CDR3, as DNA: TGCAGTGCTAGAGATCGTCTAGCGGGGGTAGATACGCAGTATTTT.